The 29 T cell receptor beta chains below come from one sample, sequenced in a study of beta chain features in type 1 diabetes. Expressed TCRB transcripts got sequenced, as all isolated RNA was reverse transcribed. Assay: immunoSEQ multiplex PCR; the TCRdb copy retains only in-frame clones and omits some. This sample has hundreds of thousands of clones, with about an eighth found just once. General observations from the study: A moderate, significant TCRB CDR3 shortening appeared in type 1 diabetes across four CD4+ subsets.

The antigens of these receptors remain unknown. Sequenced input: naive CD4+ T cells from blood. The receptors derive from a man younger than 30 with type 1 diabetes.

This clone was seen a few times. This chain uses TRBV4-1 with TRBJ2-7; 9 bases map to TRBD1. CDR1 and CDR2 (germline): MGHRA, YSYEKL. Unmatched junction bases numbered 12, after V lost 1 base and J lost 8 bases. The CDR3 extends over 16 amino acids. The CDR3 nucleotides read TGCGCCAGCAGCCAAGCGGTTGGGACAGGGACCTCCCAGCAGTACTTC. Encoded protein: CASSQAVGTGTSQQYF.

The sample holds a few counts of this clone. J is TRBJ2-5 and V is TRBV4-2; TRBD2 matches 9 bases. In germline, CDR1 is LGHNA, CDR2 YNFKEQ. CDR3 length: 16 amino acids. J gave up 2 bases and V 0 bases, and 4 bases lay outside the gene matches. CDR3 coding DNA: TGTGCCAGCAGCCAAGATCTGGCGGGGGGGCAAGAGACCCAGTACTTC. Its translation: CASSQDLAGGQETQYF.

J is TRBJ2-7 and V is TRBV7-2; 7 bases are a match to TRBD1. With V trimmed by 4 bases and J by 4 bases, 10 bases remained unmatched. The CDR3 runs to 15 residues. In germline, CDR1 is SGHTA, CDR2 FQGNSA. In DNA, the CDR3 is TGTGCCAGCAGCTCATGGGGAGACAGGGCTTACGAGCAGTACTTC. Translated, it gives CASSSWGDRAYEQYF. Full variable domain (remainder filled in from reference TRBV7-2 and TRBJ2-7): GAGVSQSPSNKVTEKGKDVELRCDPISGHTALYWYRQSLGQGLEFLIYFQGNSAPDKSGLPSDRFSAERTGGSVSTLTIQRTQQEDSAVYLCASSSWGDRAYEQYFGPGTRLTVT.

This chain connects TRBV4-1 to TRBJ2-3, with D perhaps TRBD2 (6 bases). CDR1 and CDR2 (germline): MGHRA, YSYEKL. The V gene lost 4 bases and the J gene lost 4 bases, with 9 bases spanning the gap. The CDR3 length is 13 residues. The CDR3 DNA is TGCGCCAGCAGCCCCCGGGAGCCAGATACGCAGTATTTT. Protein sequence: CASSPREPDTQYF.

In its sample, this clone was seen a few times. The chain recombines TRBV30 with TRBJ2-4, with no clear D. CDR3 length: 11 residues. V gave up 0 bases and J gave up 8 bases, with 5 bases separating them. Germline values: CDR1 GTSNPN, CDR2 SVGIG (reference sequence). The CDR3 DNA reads TGTGCCTGGAGTGTACATGACATTCAGTACTTC. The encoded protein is CAWSVHDIQYF.

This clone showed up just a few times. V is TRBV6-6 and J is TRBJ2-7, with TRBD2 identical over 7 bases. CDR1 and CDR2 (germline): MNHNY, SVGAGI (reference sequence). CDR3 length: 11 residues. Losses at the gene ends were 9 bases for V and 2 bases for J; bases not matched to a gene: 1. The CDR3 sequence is CASREAYEQYF. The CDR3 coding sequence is TGTGCCAGTCGGGAGGCCTACGAGCAGTACTTC.

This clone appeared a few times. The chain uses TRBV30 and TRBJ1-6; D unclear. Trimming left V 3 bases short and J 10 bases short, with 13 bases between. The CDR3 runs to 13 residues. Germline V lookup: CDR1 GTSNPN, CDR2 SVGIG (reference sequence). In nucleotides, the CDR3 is TGTGCCTGGAGCCCGCAGTCTTGGTCACCCCTCCACTTT. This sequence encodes CAWSPQSWSPLHF.

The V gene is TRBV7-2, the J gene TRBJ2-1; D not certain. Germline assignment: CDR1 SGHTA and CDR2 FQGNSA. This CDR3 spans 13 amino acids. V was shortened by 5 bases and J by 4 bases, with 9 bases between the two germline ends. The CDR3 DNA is TGTGCCAGCAGCCCCGACGGATACAATGAGCAGTTCTTC. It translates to CASSPDGYNEQFF. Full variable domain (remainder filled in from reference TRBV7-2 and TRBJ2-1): GAGVSQSPSNKVTEKGKDVELRCDPISGHTALYWYRQSLGQGLEFLIYFQGNSAPDKSGLPSDRFSAERTGGSVSTLTIQRTQQEDSAVYLCASSPDGYNEQFFGPGTRLTVL.

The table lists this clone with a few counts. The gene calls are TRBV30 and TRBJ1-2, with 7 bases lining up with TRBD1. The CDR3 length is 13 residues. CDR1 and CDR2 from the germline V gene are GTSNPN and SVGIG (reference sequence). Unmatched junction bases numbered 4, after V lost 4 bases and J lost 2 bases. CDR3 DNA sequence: TGTGCCTGGACCCCAGGGGGGAACTATGGCTACACCTTC. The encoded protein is CAWTPGGNYGYTF.

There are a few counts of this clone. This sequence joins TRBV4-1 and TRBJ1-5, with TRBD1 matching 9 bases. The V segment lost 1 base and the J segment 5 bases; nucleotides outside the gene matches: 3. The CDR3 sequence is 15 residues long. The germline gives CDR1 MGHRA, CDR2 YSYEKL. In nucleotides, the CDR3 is TGCGCCAGCAGCCAAGCGGGACAGGGAGATCAGCCCCAGCATTTT. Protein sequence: CASSQAGQGDQPQHF.

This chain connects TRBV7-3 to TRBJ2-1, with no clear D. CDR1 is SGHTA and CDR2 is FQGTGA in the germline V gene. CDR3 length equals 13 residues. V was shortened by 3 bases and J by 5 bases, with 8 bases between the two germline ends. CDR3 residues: CASSFRSNNEQFF. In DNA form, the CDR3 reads TGTGCCAGCAGCTTCCGGAGTAACAATGAGCAGTTCTTC.

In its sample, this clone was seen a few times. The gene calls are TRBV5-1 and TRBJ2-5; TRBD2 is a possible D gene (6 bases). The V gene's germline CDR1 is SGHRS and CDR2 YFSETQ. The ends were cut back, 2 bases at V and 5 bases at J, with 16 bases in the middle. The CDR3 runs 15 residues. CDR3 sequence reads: CASSFSLASGETQYF. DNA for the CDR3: TGCGCCAGCAGCTTTTCACTAGCCTCCGGCGAGACCCAGTACTTC.

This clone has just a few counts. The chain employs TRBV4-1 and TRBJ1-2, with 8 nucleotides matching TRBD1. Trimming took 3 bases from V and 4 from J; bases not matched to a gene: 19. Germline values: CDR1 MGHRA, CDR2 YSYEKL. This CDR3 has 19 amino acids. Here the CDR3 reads CASSQESGGRGRSTYGYTF. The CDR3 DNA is TGCGCCAGCAGCCAGGAGTCGGGAGGCAGGGGGCGATCGACCTATGGCTACACCTTC.

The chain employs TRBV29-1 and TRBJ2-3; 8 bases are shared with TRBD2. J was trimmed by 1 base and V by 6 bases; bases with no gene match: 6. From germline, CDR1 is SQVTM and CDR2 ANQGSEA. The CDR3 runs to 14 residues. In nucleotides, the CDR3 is TGCAGCGTGGGAAGTAGCGGGGGCACAGATACGCAGTATTTT. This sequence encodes CSVGSSGGTDTQYF.

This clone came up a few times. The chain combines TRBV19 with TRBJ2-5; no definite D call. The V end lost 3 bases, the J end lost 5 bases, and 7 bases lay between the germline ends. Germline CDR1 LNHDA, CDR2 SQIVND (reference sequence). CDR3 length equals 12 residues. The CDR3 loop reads CASSMSHETQYF. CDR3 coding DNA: TGTGCCAGTAGTATGTCCCATGAGACCCAGTACTTC.

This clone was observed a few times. CDR3 sequence: CASSFGSGRPLHF. CDR3 sequence (DNA): TGTGCCAGCAGCTTTGGCAGCGGAAGACCCCTCCACTTT. The chain recombines TRBV7-2 with TRBJ1-6; D gene uncertain. Trimming removed 3 bases at V and 12 bases at J, with 12 bases between. The CDR3 is 13 residues long. The germline gives CDR1 SGHTA, CDR2 FQGNSA.

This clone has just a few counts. CDR3 DNA: TGTGCCAGCAGCGCGCGGGACAGAGCTTCCTATGGCTACACCTTC. It encodes CASSARDRASYGYTF. The chain recombines TRBV9 with TRBJ1-2; 7 nucleotides line up with TRBD1. With 3 bases clipped from V and 4 bases from J, the junction kept 9 bases outside the gene matches. The CDR3 is 15 amino acids. CDR1 is SGDLS, CDR2 YYNGEE, per germline.

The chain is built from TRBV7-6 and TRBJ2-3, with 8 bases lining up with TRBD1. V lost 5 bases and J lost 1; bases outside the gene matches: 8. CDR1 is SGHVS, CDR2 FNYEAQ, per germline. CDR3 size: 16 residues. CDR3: CASSAMGQARTDTQYF. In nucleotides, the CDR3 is TGTGCCAGCAGCGCAATGGGACAGGCGCGCACAGATACGCAGTATTTT.

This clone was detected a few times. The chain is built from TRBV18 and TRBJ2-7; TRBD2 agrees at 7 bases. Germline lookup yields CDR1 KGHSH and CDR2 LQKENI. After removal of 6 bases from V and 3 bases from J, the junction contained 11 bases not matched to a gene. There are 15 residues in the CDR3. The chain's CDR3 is CASSPLNGGIYEQYF. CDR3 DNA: TGTGCCAGCTCCCCCCTAAACGGGGGGATCTACGAGCAGTACTTC. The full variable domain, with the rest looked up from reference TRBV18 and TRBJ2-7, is NAGVMQNPRHLVRRRGQEARLRCSPMKGHSHVYWYRQLPEEGLKFMVYLQKENIIDESGMPKERFSAEFPKEGPSILRIQQVVRGDSAAYFCASSPLNGGIYEQYFGPGTRLTVT.

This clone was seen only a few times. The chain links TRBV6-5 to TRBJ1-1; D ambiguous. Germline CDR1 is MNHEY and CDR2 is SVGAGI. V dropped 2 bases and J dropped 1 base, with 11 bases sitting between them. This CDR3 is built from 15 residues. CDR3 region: CASSYGRRANTEAFF. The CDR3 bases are TGTGCCAGCAGTTACGGCCGGCGGGCGAACACTGAAGCTTTCTTT.

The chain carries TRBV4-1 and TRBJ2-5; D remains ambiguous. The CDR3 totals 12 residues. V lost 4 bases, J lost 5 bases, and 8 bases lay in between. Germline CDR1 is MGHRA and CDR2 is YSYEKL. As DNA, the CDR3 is TGCGCCAGCAGCCTTCGTCCGGAGACCCAGTACTTC. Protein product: CASSLRPETQYF.

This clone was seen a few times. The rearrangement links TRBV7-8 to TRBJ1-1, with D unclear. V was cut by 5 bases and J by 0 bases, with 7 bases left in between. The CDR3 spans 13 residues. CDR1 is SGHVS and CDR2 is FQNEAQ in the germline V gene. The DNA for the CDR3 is TGTGCCAGCAGCGCAGATATGAACACTGAAGCTTTCTTT. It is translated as CASSADMNTEAFF.

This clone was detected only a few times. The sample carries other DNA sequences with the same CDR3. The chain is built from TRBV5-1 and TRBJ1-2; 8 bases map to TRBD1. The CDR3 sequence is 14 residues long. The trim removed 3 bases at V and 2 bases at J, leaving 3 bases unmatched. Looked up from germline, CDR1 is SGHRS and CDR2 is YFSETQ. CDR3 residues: CASSSTGANYGYTF. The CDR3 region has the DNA TGCGCCAGCAGCTCGACAGGGGCCAACTATGGCTACACCTTC.

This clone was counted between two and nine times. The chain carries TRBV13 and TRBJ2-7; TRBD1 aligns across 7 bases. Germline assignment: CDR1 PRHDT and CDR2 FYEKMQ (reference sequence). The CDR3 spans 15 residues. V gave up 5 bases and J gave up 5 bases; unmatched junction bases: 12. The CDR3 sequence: CASSASDRDSDEQYF. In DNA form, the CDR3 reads TGTGCCAGCAGCGCCTCCGACAGGGATAGCGACGAGCAGTACTTC.

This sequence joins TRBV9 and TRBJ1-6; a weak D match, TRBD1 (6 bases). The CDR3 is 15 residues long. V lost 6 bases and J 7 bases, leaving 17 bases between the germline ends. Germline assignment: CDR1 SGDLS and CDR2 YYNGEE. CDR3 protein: CASTPSGQGNSPLHF. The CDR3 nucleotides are TGTGCCAGCACCCCTAGCGGGCAGGGGAATTCACCCCTCCACTTT.

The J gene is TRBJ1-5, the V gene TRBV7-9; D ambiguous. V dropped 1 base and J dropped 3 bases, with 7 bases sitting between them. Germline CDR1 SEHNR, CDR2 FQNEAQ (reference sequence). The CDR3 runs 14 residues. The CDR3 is CASSLDGFNQPQHF. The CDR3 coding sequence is TGTGCCAGCAGCTTAGACGGGTTCAATCAGCCCCAGCATTTT.

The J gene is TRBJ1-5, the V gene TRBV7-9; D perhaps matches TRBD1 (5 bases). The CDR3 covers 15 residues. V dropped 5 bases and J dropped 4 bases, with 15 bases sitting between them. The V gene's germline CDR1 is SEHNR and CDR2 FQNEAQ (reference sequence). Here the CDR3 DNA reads TGTGCCAGCAGCACGGGGGGAGACAAAAATCAGCCCCAGCATTTT. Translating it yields CASSTGGDKNQPQHF.

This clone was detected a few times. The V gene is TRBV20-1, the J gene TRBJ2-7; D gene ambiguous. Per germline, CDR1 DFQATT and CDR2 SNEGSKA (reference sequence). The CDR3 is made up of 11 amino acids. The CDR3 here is CSFLTFGEQYF. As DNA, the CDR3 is TGCAGCTTTTTGACATTTGGCGAGCAGTACTTC.

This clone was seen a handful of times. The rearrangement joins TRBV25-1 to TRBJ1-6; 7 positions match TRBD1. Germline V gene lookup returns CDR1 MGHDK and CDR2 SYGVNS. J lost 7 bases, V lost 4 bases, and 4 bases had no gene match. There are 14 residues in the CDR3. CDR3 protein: CASSAQGNNSPLHF. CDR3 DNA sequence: TGTGCCAGCAGTGCACAGGGGAACAATTCACCCCTCCACTTT.